This T cell receptor (beta chain) was profiled in a study of blood T cells in healthy people across ages. Trimming removed 1 base from V and 0 bases from J, with 10 bases in between. The germline CDR1 and CDR2 sequences are SEHNR and FQNEAQ (reference sequence). CDR3 size: 16 residues. Combining a sample-barcoded 5' primer with a J-beta primer mix, a second PCR ran for about 6 to 11 cycles. From the 5' RACE reads, TCRdb called clonotypes with MiXCR, one entry per CDR3 protein. The data contain about 720,000 distinct CDR3 sequences, 22% of them seen just once; the ten biggest clones take up about 22%.

The source is a man between 65 and 85 years old in good health. Sequencing was performed on blood. The rearrangement uses TRBV7-9 and TRBJ1-3, with D possibly TRBD1 on 6 matching bases. Here the CDR3 reads CASSLGQVRSGNTIYF. The CDR3 region has the DNA TGTGCCAGCAGCTTAGGACAGGTCCGCTCTGGAAACACCATATATTTT.